The TCR beta chain described here comes from a study of OX40 agonist ivuxolimab in advanced cancers. Study conclusions and caveats: Researchers report that CD8+ T cells had, on average, more expanded clones than CD4+.

TCRdb keeps only in-frame clones here, not all; method: immunoSEQ multiplex PCR. The sample shows tens of thousands of clones, about nine tenths of them seen only once. The CDR3 spans 13 residues. A remark on this clone: Its antigen is undetermined.

This chain connects TRBV12-2 to TRBJ2-1. TRBV12-2 counts as a pseudogene. The sequencing here drew on CD4+ or CD8+ T cells sorted from blood, taken in a trial of the OX40 agonist ivuxolimab. This clonotype was obtained from an adult with an advanced solid tumor such as melanoma, head and neck, liver or kidney cancer. CDR3 in amino acids: CASRSRLRDEQFF. DNA of the CDR3: TGTGCAAGTCGCTCCAGGCTTCGGGATGAGCAGTTCTTC.